This entry is about one TCR beta chain. A few counts support this clonotype. Its antigen remains unidentified. Base qualities are missing; no much larger clone stands one base away. The record originates from a study of identical twins (dated by TCRdb to 2016 to 2018). As for the study more broadly: To test whether fetal clonotypes persist, this study deep-sequenced TCR alpha and beta repertoires from monozygotic twins, from unrelated adults of various ages, and from cord blood. Replicate twin experiments were performed at different times using different library preparation protocols to rule out contamination. What the work shows at the level of the full study, not this receptor alone: Fewer insertions were carried by abundant cord blood beta clonotypes, a similar but weaker trend appeared in young adult naive repertoires, and no such trend appeared in memory repertoires. Invariant T cells such as MAIT and iNKT could partly confound zero-insertion analyses, though diverse VJ usage argued against this for most clonotypes. In beta out-of-frame sequences, excess twin sharing was weaker, because having fewer shared sequences lowered the signal-to-noise ratio. Because the same donors could not be followed over many years, the conclusions relied on cross-sectional statistical analysis. Compared with coincidental sharing between unrelated individuals, out-of-frame TCR alpha sequences shared between twins had an excess of sequences with low generation probability. In monozygotic twins, recombination models systematically underestimated out-of-frame TCR alpha sharing, but the models matched the sharing seen between unrelated individuals.

The CDR3 goes from the cysteine to the phenylalanine over 16 residues. Just the 48-base CDR3 DNA is kept, in frame starting at base 1. CDR1 and CDR2, per the germline V gene, are MNHEY and SVGAGI. At the junction V is shortened by 2 bases and J by 8 bases; bases outside the gene matches: 6. Every donor was a healthy Caucasian. The library was generated by 5' RACE. Instrument on record: Illumina HiSeq 2000. Template switching introduced a universal primer binding site; the final cDNA contained a unique molecular identifier, enabling accurate counting of TCR cDNA molecules. Specific primers in the conserved constant-segment region were used to synthesize first-strand cDNA for the TCR alpha and beta chains. Each cDNA library was double barcoded, with a SMART-Mk sample barcode plus Illumina barcodes, to control for contamination. TruSeq adapter sequences along with Illumina sample barcodes were introduced in two successive PCR steps. Sequencing of the TCR alpha and beta cDNA libraries was done on the Illumina HiSeq platform using custom primers. Processing in the source paper ran as follows. Raw reads were processed with MiGEC to extract unique molecular identifiers, and MiXCR was used to determine CDR3 positions. For each individual, recombination models were inferred using an EM algorithm with the repgenHMM and IGoR tools. Shared clonotypes were analyzed with the tcR package in R, and sharing was normalized by the product of cloneset sizes. Out-of-frame nonproductive sequences were analyzed to study raw recombination free of thymic and clonal selection effects. TCRdb reprocessing: public reads trimmed at Q25 with fastp, clones called with MiXCR, in-frame beta chains kept. Rows matching on CDR3 protein sequence are summarized as one entry with the most common DNA and genes. In this record, the V and J calls reflect TCRdb's handling and not the investigators' own analysis. The sample data list around 1.7 million distinct CDR3 sequences, and less than 40% of these were observed just once. The ten largest clones add up to 0.25% to 0.3% of the sample.

The source of this sequence is a newborn girl in good health. The sample consisted of cord blood. Recombination connected TRBV6-5 to TRBJ2-1, and TRBD2 matches 13 of the central bases. The CDR3 sequence is CASSYQTSGRFYEQFF. The DNA reads as follows: TGTGCCAGCAGTTACCAGACTAGCGGGAGGTTCTATGAGCAGTTCTTC.